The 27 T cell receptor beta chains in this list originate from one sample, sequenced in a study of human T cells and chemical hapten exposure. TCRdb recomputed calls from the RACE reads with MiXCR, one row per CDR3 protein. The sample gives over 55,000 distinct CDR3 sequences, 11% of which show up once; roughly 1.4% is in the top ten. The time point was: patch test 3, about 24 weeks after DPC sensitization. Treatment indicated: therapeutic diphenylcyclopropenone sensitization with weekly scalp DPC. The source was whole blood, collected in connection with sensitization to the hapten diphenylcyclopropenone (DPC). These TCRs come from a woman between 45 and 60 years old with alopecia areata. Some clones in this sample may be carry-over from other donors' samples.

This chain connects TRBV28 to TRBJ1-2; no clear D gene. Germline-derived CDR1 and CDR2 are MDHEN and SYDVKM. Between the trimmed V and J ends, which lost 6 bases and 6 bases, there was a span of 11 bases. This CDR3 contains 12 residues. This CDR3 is CASRTRDHGYTF. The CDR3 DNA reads TGTGCCAGCAGGACCCGCGACCATGGCTACACCTTC.

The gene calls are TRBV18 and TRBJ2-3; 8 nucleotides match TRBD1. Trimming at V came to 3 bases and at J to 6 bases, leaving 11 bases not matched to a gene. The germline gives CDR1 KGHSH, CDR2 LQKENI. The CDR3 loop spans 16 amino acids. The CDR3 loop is CASSPGQGRRGDTQYF. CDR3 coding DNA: TGTGCCAGCTCACCTGGACAGGGACGGAGAGGGGATACGCAGTATTTT.

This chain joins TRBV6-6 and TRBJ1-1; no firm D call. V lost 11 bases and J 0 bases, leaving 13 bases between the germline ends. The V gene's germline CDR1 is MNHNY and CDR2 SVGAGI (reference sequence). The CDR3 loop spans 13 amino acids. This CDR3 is CASSRAMNTEAFF. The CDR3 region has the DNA TGTGCCTCCTCCCGGGCAATGAACACTGAAGCTTTCTTT.

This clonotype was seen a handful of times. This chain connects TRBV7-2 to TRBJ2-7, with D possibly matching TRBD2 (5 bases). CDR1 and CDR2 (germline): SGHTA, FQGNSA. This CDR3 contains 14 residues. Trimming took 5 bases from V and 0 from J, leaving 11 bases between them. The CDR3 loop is CASSRTSGSYEQYF. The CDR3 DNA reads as TGTGCCAGCAGCCGTACGAGCGGCTCCTACGAGCAGTACTTC.

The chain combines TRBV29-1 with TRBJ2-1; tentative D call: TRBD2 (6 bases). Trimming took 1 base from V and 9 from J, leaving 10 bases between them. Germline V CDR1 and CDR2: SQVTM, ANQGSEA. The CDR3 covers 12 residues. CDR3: CSVEVVGGEQFF. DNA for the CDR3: TGCAGCGTTGAAGTCGTGGGGGGTGAGCAGTTCTTC.

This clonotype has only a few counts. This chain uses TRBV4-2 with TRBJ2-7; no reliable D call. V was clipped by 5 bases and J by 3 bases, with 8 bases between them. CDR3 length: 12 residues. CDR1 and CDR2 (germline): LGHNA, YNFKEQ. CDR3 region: CASSRIGYEQYF. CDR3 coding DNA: TGTGCCAGCAGCAGGATTGGCTACGAGCAGTACTTC.

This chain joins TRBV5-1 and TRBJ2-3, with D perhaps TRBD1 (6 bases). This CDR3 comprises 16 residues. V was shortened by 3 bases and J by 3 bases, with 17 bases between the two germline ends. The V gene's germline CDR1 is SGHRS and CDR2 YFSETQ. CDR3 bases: TGCGCCAGCAGCTATTCCGGGACCAGGGGAACAGATACGCAGTATTTT. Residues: CASSYSGTRGTDTQYF.

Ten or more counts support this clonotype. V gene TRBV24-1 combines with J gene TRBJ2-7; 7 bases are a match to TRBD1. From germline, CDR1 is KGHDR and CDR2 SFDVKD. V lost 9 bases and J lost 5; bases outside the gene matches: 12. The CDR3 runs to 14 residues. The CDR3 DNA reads TGTGCCACCGACCCGAGAGGGGGCGAGGACGAGCAGTACTTC. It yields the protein CATDPRGGEDEQYF.

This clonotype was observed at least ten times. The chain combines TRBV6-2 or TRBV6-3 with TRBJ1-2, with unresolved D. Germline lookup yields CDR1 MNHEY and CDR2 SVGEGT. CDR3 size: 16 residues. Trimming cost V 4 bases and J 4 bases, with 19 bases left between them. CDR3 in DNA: TGTGCCAGCAGTTTACTCGAGGGCCGTCCAGGCTATGGCTACACCTTC. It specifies CASSLLEGRPGYGYTF.

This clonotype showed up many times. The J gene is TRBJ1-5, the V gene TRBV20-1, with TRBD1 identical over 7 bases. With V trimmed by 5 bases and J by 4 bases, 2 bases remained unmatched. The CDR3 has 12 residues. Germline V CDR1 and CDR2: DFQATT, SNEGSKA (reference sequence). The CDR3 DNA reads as TGCAGTGCTGGACAGGTTAATCAGCCCCAGCATTTT. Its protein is CSAGQVNQPQHF.

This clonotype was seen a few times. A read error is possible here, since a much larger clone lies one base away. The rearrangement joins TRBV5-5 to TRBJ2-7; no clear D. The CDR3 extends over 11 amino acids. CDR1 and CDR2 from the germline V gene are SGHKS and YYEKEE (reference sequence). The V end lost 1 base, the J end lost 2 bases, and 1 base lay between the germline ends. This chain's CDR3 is CASSLTYEQYF. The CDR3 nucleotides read TGTGCCAGCAGCTTGACCTACGAGCAGTACTTC. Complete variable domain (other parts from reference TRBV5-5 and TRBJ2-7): DAGVTQSPTHLIKTRGQQVTLRCSPISGHKSVSWYQQVLGQGPQFIFQYYEKEERGRGNFPDRFSARQFPNYSSELNVNALLLGDSALYLCASSLTYEQYFGPGTRLTVT.

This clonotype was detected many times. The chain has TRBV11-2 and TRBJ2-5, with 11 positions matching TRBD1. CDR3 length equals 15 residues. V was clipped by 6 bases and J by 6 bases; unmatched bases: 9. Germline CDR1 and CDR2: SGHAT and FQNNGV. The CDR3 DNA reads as TGTGCCAGCAGACCCGGGACAGGGGGGTTCCAGACCCAGTACTTC. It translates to CASRPGTGGFQTQYF.

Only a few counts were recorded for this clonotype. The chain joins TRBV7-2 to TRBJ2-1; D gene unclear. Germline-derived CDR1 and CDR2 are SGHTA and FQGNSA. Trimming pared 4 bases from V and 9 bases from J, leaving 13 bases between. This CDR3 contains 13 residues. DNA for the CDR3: TGTGCCAGCAGCTCCGACTCGGAGACTGAGCAGTTCTTC. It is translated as CASSSDSETEQFF. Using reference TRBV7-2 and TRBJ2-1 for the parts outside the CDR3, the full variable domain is GAGVSQSPSNKVTEKGKDVELRCDPISGHTALYWYRQSLGQGLEFLIYFQGNSAPDKSGLPSDRFSAERTGGSVSTLTIQRTQQEDSAVYLCASSSDSETEQFFGPGTRLTVL.

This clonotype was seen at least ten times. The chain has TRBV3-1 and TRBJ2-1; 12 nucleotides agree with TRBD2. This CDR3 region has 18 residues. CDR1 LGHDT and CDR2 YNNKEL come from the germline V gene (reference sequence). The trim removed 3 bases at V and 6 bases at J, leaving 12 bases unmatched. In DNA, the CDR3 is TGTGCCAGCAGCCAGACTAGCGGGAGAGCCTATGGGGGCAATGAGCAGTTCTTC. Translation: CASSQTSGRAYGGNEQFF.

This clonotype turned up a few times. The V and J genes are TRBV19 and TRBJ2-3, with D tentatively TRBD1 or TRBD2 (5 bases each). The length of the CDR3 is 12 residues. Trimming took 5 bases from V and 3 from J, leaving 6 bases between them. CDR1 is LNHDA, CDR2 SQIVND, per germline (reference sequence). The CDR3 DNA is TGTGCCAGTAGTTGGGGGACAGATACGCAGTATTTT. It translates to CASSWGTDTQYF.

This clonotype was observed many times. CDR3 protein: CASSLEALRTYEQYF. For the CDR3, the DNA is TGTGCCAGCAGCTTAGAGGCGCTGAGAACCTACGAGCAGTACTTC. The chain is built from TRBV7-6 and TRBJ2-7, with no clear D. Germline CDR1 is SGHVS and CDR2 is FNYEAQ. The germline V and J ends were trimmed by 1 base and 2 bases, with 12 bases remaining between them. The CDR3 is made up of 15 amino acids.

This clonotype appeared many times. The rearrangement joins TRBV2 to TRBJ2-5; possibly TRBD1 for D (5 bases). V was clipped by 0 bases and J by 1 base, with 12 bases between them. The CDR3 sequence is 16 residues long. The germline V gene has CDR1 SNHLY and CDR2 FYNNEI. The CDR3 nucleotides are TGTGCCAGCAGTGAAGCGGTACAGGCCGGCCAAGAGACCCAGTACTTC. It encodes CASSEAVQAGQETQYF.

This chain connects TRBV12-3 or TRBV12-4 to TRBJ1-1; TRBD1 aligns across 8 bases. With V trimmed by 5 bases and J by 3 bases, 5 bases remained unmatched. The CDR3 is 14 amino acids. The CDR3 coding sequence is TGTGCCAGCAGTCAGGGGGCGCGGGACACTGAAGCTTTCTTT. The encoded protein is CASSQGARDTEAFF.

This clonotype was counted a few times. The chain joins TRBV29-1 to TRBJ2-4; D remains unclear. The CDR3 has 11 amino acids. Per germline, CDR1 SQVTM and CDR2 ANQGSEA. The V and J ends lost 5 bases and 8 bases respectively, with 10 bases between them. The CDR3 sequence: CSVTSLDIQYF. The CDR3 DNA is TGCAGCGTTACAAGTCTAGACATTCAGTACTTC.

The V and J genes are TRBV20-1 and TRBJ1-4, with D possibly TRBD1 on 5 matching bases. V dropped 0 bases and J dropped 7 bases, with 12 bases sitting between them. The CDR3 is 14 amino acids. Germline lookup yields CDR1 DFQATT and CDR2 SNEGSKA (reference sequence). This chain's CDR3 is CSAREGRESEKLFF. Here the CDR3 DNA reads TGCAGTGCTAGAGAAGGCAGGGAGTCTGAAAAACTGTTTTTT.

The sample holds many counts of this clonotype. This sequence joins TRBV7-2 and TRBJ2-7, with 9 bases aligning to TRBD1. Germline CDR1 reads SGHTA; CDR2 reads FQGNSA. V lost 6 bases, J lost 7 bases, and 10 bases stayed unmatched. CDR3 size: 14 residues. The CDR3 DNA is TGTGCCAGCAGACTGGACAGGGGTTTTGAAGAGCAGTACTTC. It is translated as CASRLDRGFEEQYF.

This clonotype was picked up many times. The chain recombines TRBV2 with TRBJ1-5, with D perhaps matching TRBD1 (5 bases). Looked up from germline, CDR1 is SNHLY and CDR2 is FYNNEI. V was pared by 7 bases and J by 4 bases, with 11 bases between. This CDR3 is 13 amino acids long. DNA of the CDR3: TGTGCCAGCAACCAACGGGGGAATCAGCCCCAGCATTTT. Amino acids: CASNQRGNQPQHF.

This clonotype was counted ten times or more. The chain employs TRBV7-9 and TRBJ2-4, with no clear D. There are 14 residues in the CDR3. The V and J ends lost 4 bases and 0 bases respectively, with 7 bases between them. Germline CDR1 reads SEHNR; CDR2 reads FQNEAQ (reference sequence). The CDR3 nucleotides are TGTGCCAGCAGCTCCAAAGGAGCCAAAAACATTCAGTACTTC. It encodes CASSSKGAKNIQYF.

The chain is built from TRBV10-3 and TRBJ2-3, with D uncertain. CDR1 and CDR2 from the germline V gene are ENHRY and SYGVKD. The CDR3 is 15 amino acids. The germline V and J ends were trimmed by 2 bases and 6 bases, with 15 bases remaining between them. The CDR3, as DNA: TGTGCCATCAGTGAGAGGCCACCCACGACGGATACGCAGTATTTT. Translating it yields CAISERPPTTDTQYF.

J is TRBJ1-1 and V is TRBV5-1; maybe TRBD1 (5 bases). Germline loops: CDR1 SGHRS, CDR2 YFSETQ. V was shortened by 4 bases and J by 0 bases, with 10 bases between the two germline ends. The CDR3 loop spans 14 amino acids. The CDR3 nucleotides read TGCGCCAGCAGCAACAGACAGTTGAACACTGAAGCTTTCTTT. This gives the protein CASSNRQLNTEAFF. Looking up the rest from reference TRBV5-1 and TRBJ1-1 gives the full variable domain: KAGVTQTPRYLIKTRGQQVTLSCSPISGHRSVSWYQQTPGQGLQFLFEYFSETQRNKGNFPGRFSGRQFSNSRSEMNVSTLELGDSALYLCASSNRQLNTEAFFGQGTRLTVV.

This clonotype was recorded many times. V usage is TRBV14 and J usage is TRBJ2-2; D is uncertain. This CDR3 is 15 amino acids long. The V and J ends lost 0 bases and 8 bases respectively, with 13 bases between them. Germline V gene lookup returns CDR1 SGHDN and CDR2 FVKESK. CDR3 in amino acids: CASSQDIPPWGELFF. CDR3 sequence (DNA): TGTGCCAGCAGCCAAGATATCCCACCATGGGGGGAGCTGTTTTTT.

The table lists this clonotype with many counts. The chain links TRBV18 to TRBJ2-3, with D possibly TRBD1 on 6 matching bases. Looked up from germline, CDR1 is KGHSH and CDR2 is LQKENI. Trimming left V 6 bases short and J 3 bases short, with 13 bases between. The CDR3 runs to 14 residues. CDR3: CASSRDTSTDTQYF. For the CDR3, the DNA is TGTGCCAGCTCGAGGGACACCAGTACAGATACGCAGTATTTT.